The 28 T cell receptor beta chains listed next were all sequenced from one sample in a study of identical twins. Each CDR3 protein gets one entry after TCRdb re-called the 5' RACE reads with MiXCR. The data show about 530,000 distinct CDR3 sequences, approximately 14% seen once. These data are also associated with another study on yellow fever vaccine responses in identical twins.

The specimen was CD4+ T cells sorted from blood. These receptors came from a woman younger than 35 in good health.

This clonotype has only a few counts. This chain links TRBV7-3 with TRBJ2-1; D uncertain. Germline values: CDR1 SGHTA, CDR2 FQGTGA. The CDR3 contains 17 residues. Trimming pared 2 bases from V and 0 bases from J, leaving 14 bases between. CDR3 residues: CASSLQVLGSSYNEQFF. The DNA for the CDR3 is TGTGCCAGCAGCTTACAGGTTCTCGGAAGCTCCTACAATGAGCAGTTCTTC.

In this sample, this clonotype turned up many times. This rearrangement joins TRBV20-1 to TRBJ2-5; 10 bases are shared with TRBD2. The CDR3 runs to 15 residues. V dropped 6 bases and J dropped 4; count of bases not matched to a gene: 11. Per the germline V gene, CDR1 is DFQATT and CDR2 is SNEGSKA (reference sequence). The CDR3 region has the DNA TGCAGTGCACTCAAACTAGCGGGGAACCCAGAGACCCAGTACTTC. Residues: CSALKLAGNPETQYF.

This sequence joins TRBV24-1 and TRBJ2-3; TRBD1 or TRBD2 may be the D gene (6 bases each). CDR3 length equals 15 residues. Germline V CDR1 and CDR2: KGHDR, SFDVKD. Trimming took 4 bases from V and 4 from J, leaving 14 bases between them. CDR3 in DNA: TGTGCCACCAGTGAGGGGAGGACAGACGCAGATACGCAGTATTTT. Its protein product is CATSEGRTDADTQYF.

This clonotype was recorded at least ten times. The chain uses TRBV7-2 and TRBJ1-5; unclear D gene. The germline V gene encodes CDR1 SGHTA and CDR2 FQGNSA. The CDR3 sequence is 13 residues long. With 4 bases removed from V and 3 bases from J, the gap between germline ends came to 7 bases. CDR3 in DNA: TGTGCCAGCAGCTGGTCGAACAATCAGCCCCAGCATTTT. Translating it yields CASSWSNNQPQHF.

Only a few counts were recorded for this clonotype. The CDR3 nucleotides are TGTGCCACCAGCAGAGAAGGCGGGAGGGCCCGTAATGAGCAGTTCTTC. This translates into CATSREGGRARNEQFF. The chain employs TRBV15 and TRBJ2-1, with TRBD2 matching 9 bases. The CDR3 covers 16 residues. Trimming removed 0 bases from V and 7 bases from J; junction bases left unmatched: 7. In germline, CDR1 is LNHNV, CDR2 YYDKDF (reference sequence). Based on the CDR3 plus reference TRBV15 and TRBJ2-1, the full variable domain is DAMVIQNPRYQVTQFGKPVTLSCSQTLNHNVMYWYQQKSSQAPKLLFHYYDKDFNNEADTPDNFQSRRPNTSFCFLDIRSPGLGDTAMYLCATSREGGRARNEQFFGPGTRLTVL.

The chain joins TRBV6-1 to TRBJ2-3; 7 bases are a match to TRBD1. Germline-derived CDR1 and CDR2 are MNHNS and SASEGT. This CDR3 contains 16 residues. V gave up 6 bases and J gave up 6 bases; unmatched junction bases: 15. CDR3 DNA sequence: TGTGCCAGCAGGGAACACACAGGGGTTAGGGCTGATACGCAGTATTTT. This sequence encodes CASREHTGVRADTQYF.

This clonotype was observed a few times. The chain employs TRBV7-9 and TRBJ2-4; 9 bases agree with TRBD2. The CDR3 has 16 amino acids. V was clipped by 5 bases and J by 7 bases; unmatched bases: 12. Germline values: CDR1 SEHNR, CDR2 FQNEAQ (reference sequence). The CDR3 protein is CASSLIAGGSLNIQYF. Written as DNA, the CDR3 is TGTGCCAGCAGCCTTATTGCGGGAGGGAGTTTGAACATTCAGTACTTC.

This clonotype was counted between two and nine times. The chain couples TRBV5-1 to TRBJ2-1; 7 bases match TRBD2. The CDR3 covers 16 residues. Germline lookup yields CDR1 SGHRS and CDR2 YFSETQ. With 4 bases clipped from V and 0 bases from J, the junction kept 7 bases outside the gene matches. As DNA, the CDR3 is TGCGCCAGCAGCCTCCCCCTAGCGGCCTCCTACAATGAGCAGTTCTTC. Translating it yields CASSLPLAASYNEQFF.

V usage is TRBV12-3 or TRBV12-4 and J usage is TRBJ2-4; 8 bases are a match to TRBD1. J gave up 5 bases and V 7 bases, and 10 bases lay outside the gene matches. This CDR3 has 15 residues. CDR3 sequence: CASTPSTGAQNIQYF. In nucleotides, the CDR3 is TGTGCCAGCACCCCCTCGACAGGGGCCCAAAACATTCAGTACTTC.

The chain links TRBV7-2 to TRBJ2-5; possibly TRBD1 or TRBD2 for D (5 bases each). The CDR3 consists of 15 residues. CDR1 is SGHTA, CDR2 FQGNSA, per germline. V was pared by 5 bases and J by 3 bases, with 16 bases between. CDR3 DNA sequence: TGTGCCAGCAGCAGAATTGGGGGTTTTAAAGAGACCCAGTACTTC. Protein: CASSRIGGFKETQYF. Together with reference TRBV7-2 and TRBJ2-5, the CDR3 gives the full variable domain: GAGVSQSPSNKVTEKGKDVELRCDPISGHTALYWYRQSLGQGLEFLIYFQGNSAPDKSGLPSDRFSAERTGGSVSTLTIQRTQQEDSAVYLCASSRIGGFKETQYFGPGTRLLVL.

This clonotype was picked up a small number of times. This sequence joins TRBV20-1 and TRBJ2-7, with D hard to call. With 1 base removed from V and 6 bases from J, the gap between germline ends came to 10 bases. The CDR3 has 12 residues. The V gene's germline CDR1 is DFQATT and CDR2 SNEGSKA (reference sequence). CDR3 in amino acids: CSARGRFAEQYF. DNA of the CDR3: TGCAGTGCTAGAGGACGTTTCGCCGAGCAGTACTTC.

This clonotype was seen only a few times. The V and J genes are TRBV29-1 and TRBJ2-4; the D gene is possibly TRBD2 (6 bases). CDR3 length equals 11 residues. Trimming removed 6 bases at V and 8 bases at J, with 11 bases between. CDR1 and CDR2 from the germline V gene are SQVTM and ANQGSEA. CDR3: CSVSEGDIQYF. As DNA, the CDR3 is TGCAGCGTCTCGGAGGGAGACATTCAGTACTTC.

The V and J genes are TRBV11-2 and TRBJ2-7; 9 bases agree with TRBD2. Trimming cost V 9 bases and J 3 bases; bases outside gene matches: 24. This CDR3 has 19 residues. From germline, CDR1 is SGHAT and CDR2 FQNNGV. Here the CDR3 reads CASFLMAGLALRSDYEQYF. For the CDR3, the DNA is TGTGCCAGTTTTTTAATGGCGGGACTAGCATTGAGGTCTGACTACGAGCAGTACTTC.

There are a few counts of this clonotype. V gene TRBV28 combines with J gene TRBJ2-5, with D tentatively TRBD1 or TRBD2 (5 bases each). Trimming left V 4 bases short and J 1 base short, with 13 bases between. This CDR3 has 15 amino acids. CDR1 is MDHEN and CDR2 is SYDVKM in the germline V gene. The CDR3 region is CASSSLQGTQETQYF. The CDR3 nucleotides read TGTGCCAGCAGTTCCCTCCAAGGGACCCAAGAGACCCAGTACTTC.

The chain recombines TRBV11-2 with TRBJ1-1; 8 bases agree with TRBD1. In germline, CDR1 is SGHAT, CDR2 FQNNGV. After removal of 1 base from V and 5 bases from J, the junction contained 9 bases not matched to a gene. There are 16 residues in the CDR3. The CDR3 sequence is CASSLGADREITEAFF. CDR3 DNA sequence: TGTGCCAGCAGCTTAGGGGCGGACAGGGAGATAACTGAAGCTTTCTTT.

The chain carries TRBV20-1 and TRBJ2-3; 16 nucleotides match TRBD2. This CDR3 comprises 17 residues. Germline V gene data show CDR1 as DFQATT and CDR2 as SNEGSKA (reference sequence). Trimming removed 4 bases from V and 2 bases from J; junction bases left unmatched: 6. CDR3 protein: CSATGLAGGDITDTQYF. The CDR3 DNA reads TGCAGTGCTACGGGACTAGCGGGAGGGGATATCACAGATACGCAGTATTTT.

This clonotype was detected only a few times. The rearrangement joins TRBV3-1 to TRBJ1-6, with D unresolved. This CDR3 spans 13 amino acids. CDR1 and CDR2 from the germline V gene are LGHDT and YNNKEL (reference sequence). V was clipped by 2 bases and J by 6 bases, with 5 bases between them. Here the CDR3 reads CASSQLGNSPLHF. Written as DNA, the CDR3 is TGTGCCAGCAGCCAATTGGGTAATTCACCCCTCCACTTT.

This clonotype was picked up a small number of times. The CDR3 sequence is CSASDEGHRGGSPLHF. DNA for the CDR3: TGCAGTGCTAGTGATGAAGGGCACAGGGGTGGTTCACCCCTCCACTTT. The chain links TRBV20-1 to TRBJ1-6, with TRBD1 identical over 7 bases. The CDR3 covers 16 residues. V was clipped by 3 bases and J by 9 bases; unmatched bases: 14. Per germline, CDR1 DFQATT and CDR2 SNEGSKA (reference sequence).

The sample holds a few counts of this clonotype. DNA of the CDR3: TGTGCCACCAGTGATCGGGGACAGGGGAGCACAGATACGCAGTATTTT. This sequence encodes CATSDRGQGSTDTQYF. V is TRBV24-1 and J is TRBJ2-3; TRBD1 aligns across 10 bases. CDR3 length: 16 residues. The ends lost 3 bases at V and 0 bases at J; junction bases unmatched: 2. Per germline, CDR1 KGHDR and CDR2 SFDVKD.

There are a few counts of this clonotype. This rearrangement joins TRBV21-1 to TRBJ2-7; TRBD1 was called by the table and not checked on the DNA. TRBV21-1 is designated a pseudogene. The length of the CDR3 is 17 residues. Here the CDR3 reads CASSALHRDRVTYEQYF. The CDR3 nucleotides are TGTGCCAGCAGCGCCCTCCACCGGGACAGGGTGACCTACGAGCAGTACTTC.

The sample holds a few counts of this clonotype. The rearrangement joins TRBV4-1 to TRBJ2-6, with no clear D. The CDR3 has 14 amino acids. In germline, CDR1 is MGHRA, CDR2 YSYEKL. V was clipped by 7 bases and J by 4 bases, with 11 bases between them. The chain's CDR3 is CASTSVGGANVLTF. The CDR3 nucleotides read TGCGCCAGCACCAGTGTTGGCGGGGCCAACGTCCTGACTTTC.

J is TRBJ1-4 and V is TRBV2; the D is unclear. CDR3 length: 15 residues. Germline V gene lookup returns CDR1 SNHLY and CDR2 FYNNEI. Trimming removed 3 bases from V and 4 bases from J, with 12 bases in between. The CDR3 nucleotides are TGTGCCAGCAGTGAGGAGAACTTGCTTAATGAAAAACTGTTTTTT. Encoded protein: CASSEENLLNEKLFF.

This clonotype came up a few times. Germline and junction disagree at one end, which may indicate a read error. This rearrangement joins TRBV20-1 to TRBJ1-1; TRBD1 aligns across 8 bases. Germline V gene lookup returns CDR1 DFQATT and CDR2 SNEGSKA (reference sequence). The CDR3 is 15 amino acids. The CDR3 protein is CCARFAGTGNTEAFF. CDR3 coding DNA: TGCTGTGCTAGGTTCGCCGGGACAGGGAACACTGAAGCTTTCTTT.

This chain uses TRBV7-9 with TRBJ2-7, with 9 bases aligning to TRBD1. V was pared by 7 bases and J by 5 bases, with 9 bases of the junction left unmatched. This CDR3 comprises 14 residues. CDR1 is SEHNR, CDR2 FQNEAQ, per germline (reference sequence). Written as DNA, the CDR3 is TGTGCCAGCATCAAAGGACAGGGGAAGGACGAGCAGTACTTC. Its translation: CASIKGQGKDEQYF.

Of note for this clonotype: One end of the junction is discordant with germline, which a read error may explain. The CDR3 sequence: CASSLEGSPPRF. The CDR3 nucleotides read TGTGCCAGCAGCTTAGAGGGGTCACCGCCCCGATTT. The rearrangement joins TRBV11-3 to TRBJ1-1; D is undetermined. The CDR3 contains 12 residues. Germline lookup yields CDR1 SGHNT and CDR2 YENEEA.

This clonotype was detected only a few times. The J gene is TRBJ2-5, the V gene TRBV28, with 7 bases lining up with TRBD1. Looked up from germline, CDR1 is MDHEN and CDR2 is SYDVKM. The CDR3 is 20 amino acids. V gave up 6 bases and J gave up 0 bases; unmatched junction bases: 22. DNA of the CDR3: TGTGCCAGCAGCTTGTCGGTGGAACAGGGGTATGTAGCGTACCAAGAGACCCAGTACTTC. It yields the protein CASSLSVEQGYVAYQETQYF.

This clonotype was counted between two and nine times. The chain has TRBV4-1 and TRBJ1-1; D not resolved. Germline V gene lookup returns CDR1 MGHRA and CDR2 YSYEKL. The V end lost 0 bases, the J end lost 5 bases, and 13 bases lay between the germline ends. CDR3 length equals 15 residues. CDR3 in amino acids: CASSQDLRVLTEAFF. In DNA, the CDR3 is TGCGCCAGCAGCCAAGATTTGAGGGTACTAACTGAAGCTTTCTTT.

This clonotype appeared many times. The genes are TRBV7-9 and TRBJ2-1; maybe TRBD2 (6 bases). Germline CDR1 and CDR2: SEHNR and FQNEAQ (reference sequence). V gave up 5 bases and J gave up 3 bases, with 14 bases separating them. This CDR3 is built from 15 residues. The CDR3 region is CASSPGTPNYNEQFF. The CDR3 DNA reads as TGTGCCAGCAGCCCCGGGACTCCTAACTACAATGAGCAGTTCTTC. The full variable domain, with the rest looked up from reference TRBV7-9 and TRBJ2-1, is DTGVSQNPRHKITKRGQNVTFRCDPISEHNRLYWYRQTLGQGPEFLTYFQNEAQLEKSRLLSDRFSAERPKGSFSTLEIQRTEQGDSAMYLCASSPGTPNYNEQFFGPGTRLTVL.